This record covers a single T cell receptor beta chain. Antigen specificity is unknown. Clones were sequenced by immunoSEQ multiplex PCR, and TCRdb holds only the in-frame ones, with some missing. The data hold 65,000 to 90,000 clones, with about 91% observed a single time. This sample was included in a study of T cell responses to AZD1222 COVID-19 vaccine. Study-level results: A reported finding is that nearly half of spike-specific TCRs target unmutated variant regions. Repertoires were obtained solely post-peak T cell response. Donors in the cohort were predominantly white British and more often female, and clonal diversity was possibly underestimated. Spike-wide vaccine-associated CD4 TCRs dominated at 160-218 and 743-854.

The length of the CDR3 is 14 residues. Between the trimmed V and J ends, which lost 6 bases and 0 bases, there was a span of 6 bases. CDR1 is MNHEY and CDR2 is SVGAGI in the germline V gene. This material consisted of peripheral blood, taken on day 0 of AZD1222 vaccination. V is TRBV6-5 and J is TRBJ2-6, with D hard to call. This receptor was identified in an adult in good health. The CDR3: CASSGSSGANVLTF. Here the CDR3 DNA reads TGTGCCAGCAGCGGCAGCTCTGGGGCCAACGTCCTGACTTTC.